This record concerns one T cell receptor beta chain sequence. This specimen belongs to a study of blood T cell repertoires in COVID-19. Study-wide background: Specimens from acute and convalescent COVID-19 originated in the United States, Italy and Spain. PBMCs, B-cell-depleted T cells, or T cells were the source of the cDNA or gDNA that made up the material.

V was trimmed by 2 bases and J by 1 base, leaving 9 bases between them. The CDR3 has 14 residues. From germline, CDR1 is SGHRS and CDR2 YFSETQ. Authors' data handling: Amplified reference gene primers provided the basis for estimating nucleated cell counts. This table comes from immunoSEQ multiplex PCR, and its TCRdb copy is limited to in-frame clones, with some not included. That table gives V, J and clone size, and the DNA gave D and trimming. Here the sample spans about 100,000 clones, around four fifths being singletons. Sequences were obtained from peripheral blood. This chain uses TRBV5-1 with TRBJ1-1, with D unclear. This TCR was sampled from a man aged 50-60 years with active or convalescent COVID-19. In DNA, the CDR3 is TGCGCCAGCAGCTTCGATCTATCGAACACTGAAGCTTTCTTT. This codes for CASSFDLSNTEAFF. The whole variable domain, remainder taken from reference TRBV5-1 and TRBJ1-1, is KAGVTQTPRYLIKTRGQQVTLSCSPISGHRSVSWYQQTPGQGLQFLFEYFSETQRNKGNFPGRFSGRQFSNSRSEMNVSTLELGDSALYLCASSFDLSNTEAFFGQGTRLTVV.